This T cell receptor beta chain was sequenced for a study of T cells in Graves' hyperthyroidism and ophthalmopathy. Each patient was aged 18 to 65 and had newly diagnosed hyperthyroidism of under 2 months' duration. RNA transcripts yielded amplified TCR beta CDR3 regions. The HTBI set primed first-round TCR CDR3 RT-PCR. TCRdb fed the multiplex PCR reads into MiXCR, producing one record per CDR3 protein. The sample lists more than 300,000 distinct CDR3 sequences, about a sixth occurring once. As concerns this clonotype: Antigen unknown.

The V and J ends lost 5 bases and 8 bases, in that order; junction bases with no gene match: 12. From germline, CDR1 is DFQATT and CDR2 SNEGSKA (reference sequence). The CDR3 loop spans 15 amino acids. Study conclusions and caveats: The majority of expanded thyroid clonotypes above 0.001 also appeared in blood. Ophthalmopathy stood apart from stable hyperthyroidism in a 13 V-J model.

This chain joins TRBV20-1 and TRBJ1-4, with TRBD1 identical over 9 bases. The receptor's source is a woman in her 30s with Graves' hyperthyroidism that later progressed to Graves' ophthalmopathy. Material for sequencing was blood. The CDR3: CSARDRDKLWEKLFF. As DNA, the CDR3 is TGCAGTGCTCGGGACAGGGATAAACTTTGGGAAAAACTGTTTTTT.